Listed below are T cell receptor beta chains from one sample, sequenced in a study of blood T cell repertoires in COVID-19. Sequencing was performed with immunoSEQ multiplex PCR; in TCRdb, only in-frame clones are kept and a portion is missing. The sample has 250,000 to 300,000 clones; roughly nine tenths are singletons. Sequenced: PBMCs or T cells enriched from blood (not recorded which). The receptor set was obtained from a woman aged 40 to 55 who had recovered from COVID-19. Each CDR3 is given with its conserved first and last residue. The D gene is left open where the match is weak. Part of the rows lack a size; the others show once, few, many or a class for expanded clones.

cdr3_aa cdr3_nt v_call clone_size j_call d_call
CASSPLGQSEQYF TGTGCCAGCAGCCCCCTGGGACAGTCCGAGCAGTACTTC TRBV4-2 NA TRBJ2-7 TRBD1
CAGLPGLGPTNSYSNQPQHF TGTGCCGGACTACCGGGTCTGGGGCCCACTAACTCTTATAGCAATCAGCCCCAGCATTTT TRBV6-4 NA TRBJ1-5 NA
CASSLLAGVYEQFF TGTGCCAGCAGCTTGCTAGCGGGAGTCTATGAGCAGTTCTTC TRBV5-4 NA TRBJ2-1 TRBD2
CASRGTSGRSEQFF TGCGCCAGCAGAGGGACTAGCGGGAGATCTGAGCAGTTCTTC TRBV4-3 many TRBJ2-1 TRBD2
CASSPGTSELSTDTQYF TGTGCCAGCAGCCCCGGGACTAGCGAGTTGAGCACAGATACGCAGTATTTT TRBV4-2 medium-sized TRBJ2-3 TRBD2
CASSRTTQGLNTEAFF TGTGCCAGCAGCCGTACTACCCAGGGGCTGAACACTGAAGCTTTCTTT TRBV7-8 NA TRBJ1-1 NA
CASSQVLAGAETQYF TGTGCCAGCAGCCAAGTACTAGCGGGAGCAGAGACCCAGTACTTC TRBV3-1/TRBV3-2 NA TRBJ2-5 TRBD2
CASSSLVNPWYGYTF TGCGCCAGCAGCTCACTGGTGAATCCGTGGTATGGCTACACCTTC TRBV5-1 NA TRBJ1-2 NA
CASSWGQGATEAFF TGTGCCAGCTCTTGGGGACAGGGGGCTACTGAAGCTTTCTTT TRBV18 NA TRBJ1-1 TRBD1
CSVVAGGFQETQYF TGCAGCGTTGTAGCGGGAGGGTTTCAAGAGACCCAGTACTTC TRBV29-1 NA TRBJ2-5 TRBD2
CASSSPGTSVPLSYNEQFF TGTGCCAGCAGCTCGCCCGGGACTAGCGTACCCCTGTCCTACAATGAGCAGTTCTTC TRBV7-2 NA TRBJ2-1 TRBD2
CASSRYGGQHSNQPQHF TGTGCCAGCAGCCGATACGGGGGACAGCATAGCAATCAGCCCCAGCATTTT TRBV7-8 few TRBJ1-5 TRBD1
CASSLARGYEQYF TGTGCCAGCAGCTTAGCGCGGGGCTACGAGCAGTACTTC TRBV7-2 once TRBJ2-7 NA
CASSSGTRAFSNTEAFF TGTGCCAGCAGTTCCGGGACACGGGCTTTCTCGAACACTGAAGCTTTCTTT TRBV5-4 NA TRBJ1-1 NA
CASSDRVNTEAFF TGCGCCAGCAGTGACCGCGTGAACACTGAAGCTTTCTTT TRBV10-1 NA TRBJ1-1 NA
CASSQDMTGDTIYF TGCGCCAGCAGCCAAGACATGACGGGGGACACCATATATTTT TRBV4-1 NA TRBJ1-3 NA
CATGGYNEQFF TGTGCTACGGGGGGCTACAATGAGCAGTTCTTC TRBV14 NA TRBJ2-1 TRBD2
CASSPGLAGIYNEQFF TGTGCTAGCAGCCCCGGACTAGCGGGGATCTACAATGAGCAGTTCTTC TRBV7-7 NA TRBJ2-1 TRBD2
CASSPHSYEQYF TGTGCCAGCAGCCCGCATAGTTACGAGCAGTACTTC TRBV7-8 NA TRBJ2-7 NA
CAWKDVMGHPNTEAFF TGTGCCTGGAAGGATGTGATGGGACACCCGAACACTGAAGCTTTCTTT TRBV30 NA TRBJ1-1 NA
CASSPGTGNYGYTF TGCGCCAGCAGCCCGGGTACAGGGAACTATGGCTACACCTTC TRBV5-1 NA TRBJ1-2 NA
CASSVQGSYGYTF TGTGCCAGCAGCGTGCAGGGTAGCTATGGCTACACCTTC TRBV9 NA TRBJ1-2 NA
CASSLRSSTGYTF TGTGCCAGCAGCCTGAGGAGCAGCACGGGCTACACCTTC TRBV12-3/TRBV12-4 NA TRBJ1-2 NA
CASSWGPYNEQFF TGTGCCAGCAGCTGGGGCCCCTACAATGAGCAGTTCTTC TRBV27 NA TRBJ2-1 NA
CASSSPHGGLIIETQYF TGTGCCAGCAGCTCCCCCCACGGGGGATTAATCATAGAGACCCAGTACTTC TRBV7-9 NA TRBJ2-5 NA
CAISEQTSREQYF TGTGCCATCAGTGAACAGACTAGCCGCGAGCAGTACTTC TRBV10-3 NA TRBJ2-7 TRBD2
CASSFGSGLDQPQHF NA TRBV19 NA TRBJ1-5 NA
CASSQAGDYEQYF TGTGCCAGCAGCCAAGCCGGGGACTACGAGCAGTACTTC TRBV3-1/TRBV3-2 once TRBJ2-7 NA
CASSQSVGVLLPGELFF TGTGCCAGCAGCCAATCTGTCGGTGTTCTCCTTCCCGGGGAGCTGTTTTTT TRBV3-1/TRBV3-2 NA TRBJ2-2 NA
CASGTSGWGGELFF TGTGCCAGCGGGACTAGCGGCTGGGGGGGGGAGCTGTTTTTT TRBV3-1/TRBV3-2 NA TRBJ2-2 TRBD2
CASSDRGGGNEKLFF TGTGCCAGCAGTGACAGGGGTGGGGGTAATGAAAAACTGTTTTTT TRBV25-1 once TRBJ1-4 NA
CASSDRSENQPQHF TGTGCCAGCAGTGATAGATCCGAGAATCAGCCCCAGCATTTT TRBV2 NA TRBJ1-5 NA
CASSRTGQSYGYTF TGCGCCAGCAGCCGGACGGGACAGAGCTATGGCTACACCTTC TRBV5-1 once TRBJ1-2 TRBD1
CASSAGGQSSYEQYF TGTGCCAGTAGCGCCGGCGGACAGAGCTCCTACGAGCAGTACTTC TRBV19 NA TRBJ2-7 NA
CSAGQGEGYTF TGCAGCGCTGGACAGGGGGAGGGCTACACCTTC TRBV29-1 once TRBJ1-2 TRBD1
CASSATTVSEAFF TGTGCCAGCAGTGCCACGACAGTCTCTGAAGCTTTCTTT TRBV2 NA TRBJ1-1 NA
CASSGHPGDLNTEAFF TGTGCCAGCAGTGGCCACCCAGGGGACCTGAACACTGAAGCTTTCTTT TRBV2 NA TRBJ1-1 NA
CASSSRLAASSTDTQYF TGTGCCAGCAGCTCCCGGCTAGCGGCCTCTAGCACAGATACGCAGTATTTT TRBV11-2 NA TRBJ2-3 TRBD2
CASSLVRGLGNSPLHF TGTGCCAGCAGCTTGGTTCGGGGGTTGGGTAATTCACCCCTCCACTTT TRBV5-6 once TRBJ1-6 NA
CASSYKSRGTEAFF TGTGCCAGCAGTTACAAAAGCCGGGGGACTGAAGCTTTCTTT TRBV6-5 NA TRBJ1-1 NA
CASSLMGISGNTIYF TGTGCCAGCAGCTTAATGGGCATCTCTGGAAACACCATATATTTT TRBV7-9 NA TRBJ1-3 NA
CAISEPGTGRGQPQHF TGTGCCATCAGTGAACCCGGGACAGGGAGAGGTCAGCCCCAGCATTTT TRBV10-3 NA TRBJ1-5 TRBD1
CASSLGRQGPDEQYF TGTGCCAGCAGTTTAGGCCGACAGGGGCCGGACGAGCAGTACTTC TRBV27 NA TRBJ2-7 TRBD1